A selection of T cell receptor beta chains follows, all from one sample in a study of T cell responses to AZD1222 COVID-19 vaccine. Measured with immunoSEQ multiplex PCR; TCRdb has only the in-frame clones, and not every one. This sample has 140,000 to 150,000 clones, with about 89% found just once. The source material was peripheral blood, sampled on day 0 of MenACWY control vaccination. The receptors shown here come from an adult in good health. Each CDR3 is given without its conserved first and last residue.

CDR3 protein: ASRPWTGSEKLF
J gene: TRBJ1-4
CDR3 length: 12
V gene: TRBV2

CDR3 protein: ASSIGQTLNTEAF
J gene: TRBJ1-1
CDR3 length: 13
V gene: TRBV19

CDR3 protein: ASSPPNSRNGRNTEAF
J gene: TRBJ1-1
CDR3 length: 16
V gene: TRBV18

CDR3 protein: ASSSPRDRSGANVLT
J gene: TRBJ2-6
CDR3 length: 15
V gene: TRBV5-4

CDR3 protein: SGAQSNYGYT
J gene: TRBJ1-2
CDR3 length: 10
V gene: TRBV29-1

CDR3 protein: ASSFGSEQF
J gene: TRBJ2-1
CDR3 length: 9
V gene: TRBV12-3/TRBV12-4

CDR3 protein: ASSSPTSEAF
J gene: TRBJ1-1
CDR3 length: 10
V gene: TRBV6-5

CDR3 protein: ASSETGGGETQY
J gene: TRBJ2-5
CDR3 length: 12
V gene: TRBV10-2

CDR3 protein: ASSPPSGSEQPQH
J gene: TRBJ1-5
CDR3 length: 13
V gene: TRBV7-2

CDR3 protein: ASSKGNSNQPQH
J gene: TRBJ1-5
CDR3 length: 12
V gene: TRBV19

CDR3 protein: AIRGGGETQY
J gene: TRBJ2-5
CDR3 length: 10
V gene: TRBV10-3

CDR3 protein: ASSFYSTDTQY
J gene: TRBJ2-3
CDR3 length: 11
V gene: TRBV27

CDR3 protein: ASSWQQVAYEQY
J gene: TRBJ2-7
CDR3 length: 12
V gene: TRBV2

CDR3 protein: ASSQGGGVQTAPLH
J gene: TRBJ1-6
CDR3 length: 14
V gene: TRBV4-2

CDR3 protein: ASRPTYNEQF
J gene: TRBJ2-1
CDR3 length: 10
V gene: TRBV6-4

CDR3 protein: ASSYGTGLGNTIY
J gene: TRBJ1-3
CDR3 length: 13
V gene: TRBV5-6

CDR3 protein: ASRPTGLETQY
J gene: TRBJ2-5
CDR3 length: 11
V gene: TRBV28

CDR3 protein: ASSLRSGVSSNQPQH
J gene: TRBJ1-5
CDR3 length: 15
V gene: TRBV7-8

CDR3 protein: ASTGGGKNIQY
J gene: TRBJ2-4
CDR3 length: 11
V gene: TRBV19

CDR3 protein: AIRGRSFENEQF
J gene: TRBJ2-1
CDR3 length: 12
V gene: TRBV10-3

CDR3 protein: ASSPGQGAYNEQF
J gene: TRBJ2-1
CDR3 length: 13
V gene: TRBV11-3

CDR3 protein: ASSMGQGYQPQH
J gene: TRBJ1-5
CDR3 length: 12
V gene: TRBV19

CDR3 protein: ASSLGDSGANVLT
J gene: TRBJ2-6
CDR3 length: 13
V gene: TRBV7-3

CDR3 protein: ASSSGSYNEQF
J gene: TRBJ2-1
CDR3 length: 11
V gene: TRBV7-3

CDR3 protein: ASSLFGRGGTEQF
J gene: TRBJ2-1
CDR3 length: 13
V gene: TRBV27

CDR3 protein: ASSLGTGDGYT
J gene: TRBJ1-2
CDR3 length: 11
V gene: TRBV7-9

CDR3 protein: ASSEAVGSNSPLH
J gene: TRBJ1-6
CDR3 length: 13
V gene: TRBV2

CDR3 protein: ASRTGQGTGELF
J gene: TRBJ2-2
CDR3 length: 12
V gene: TRBV7-9

CDR3 protein: ASSDWSGNDEQY
J gene: TRBJ2-7
CDR3 length: 12
V gene: TRBV25-1

CDR3 protein: ASSVGGRTSYEQY
J gene: TRBJ2-7
CDR3 length: 13
V gene: TRBV9

CDR3 protein: SVGRLHGYT
J gene: TRBJ1-2
CDR3 length: 9
V gene: TRBV20-1

CDR3 protein: ATSRDDLNTEAF
J gene: TRBJ1-1
CDR3 length: 12
V gene: TRBV15

CDR3 protein: ATSRGLAGAGEQF
J gene: TRBJ2-1
CDR3 length: 13
V gene: TRBV15